The table lists the clone carrying this T cell receptor (beta chain) with a few counts. This sample was included in a study of T cells in localized non-small cell lung cancer. TCRdb keeps only in-frame clones here, not all; method: immunoSEQ multiplex PCR. The top ten clones hold approximately 15% of a sample with under 1,300 clones, about 35% of them seen once. CDR1 is MDHEN, CDR2 SYDVKM, per germline. Trimming at V came to 6 bases and at J to 2 bases, leaving 6 bases not matched to a gene. The CDR3 runs to 15 residues. Sequencing was performed on normal lung tissue next to the tumor, taken before any cancer treatment. The sequence was collected from a woman aged 35 to 69 with stage II squamous cell lung carcinoma. V and J are TRBV28 and TRBJ2-1; 8 nucleotides align to TRBD2. Here the CDR3 reads CASSGSGSPYNEQFF. CDR3 DNA: TGTGCCAGCAGCGGGAGCGGGAGTCCCTACAATGAGCAGTTCTTC.